The subject of this entry is one T cell receptor (beta chain). Its target is not known. Trimming left V 3 bases short and J 5 bases short, with 7 bases between. This CDR3 has 12 amino acids. Germline CDR1 reads LNHNV; CDR2 reads YYDKDF (reference sequence). The data originate from a study of shared clonotypes between healthy human individuals. Across the whole study: The cohort comprised a couple of women and a few men. Their ages spanned 18 to 49 years. Overall study findings and caveats: Against clonotypes common to all four donors, non-shared ones had lower generation probabilities.

Assay used: immunoSEQ multiplex PCR; TCRdb lists only in-frame clones, some missing. This table has approximately 2.5 million clones, 93% appearing once. This chain connects TRBV15 to TRBJ1-2, with D perhaps TRBD1 (5 bases). The clonotype comes from a man younger than 35 in good health. Some clones in this sample may be carry-over from other donors' samples. The sample consisted of naive CD4+ T cells from PBMCs. Subset denoted: CD45RA+ positively selected. The CDR3 spells CATSRDIYGYTF. As DNA, the CDR3 is TGTGCCACCAGCAGGGACATTTATGGCTACACCTTC.